This is a list of T cell receptor beta chains from one sample in a study of blood T cell repertoires in COVID-19. Assay: immunoSEQ multiplex PCR; the TCRdb copy retains only in-frame clones and omits some. This sample yields almost 250,000 clones, of which 65% to 90% are seen a single time; approximately 8.2% belongs to the top ten. Sequencing input: PBMCs or T cells enriched from blood (not recorded which). The origin of the receptors is a woman aged 50 to 60 with acute COVID-19. Each CDR3 is given with its conserved first and last residue. D genes are given only for firm matches. The size of a clone is reported for some rows only, either as once, few or many, or as a class for expanded clones.

cdr3_aa | cdr3_nt | clone_size | j_call | d_call | v_call
CASSLGGGVNTEAFF | TGTGCCAGCAGCCTGGGCGGGGGGGTGAACACTGAAGCTTTCTTT | - | TRBJ1-1 | - | TRBV7-2
CASSVASGGTDNQETQYF | TGTGCCAGCAGCGTAGCCTCTGGGGGGACGGATAACCAAGAGACCCAGTACTTC | - | TRBJ2-5 | - | TRBV9
CASRPGTAYNSPLHF | TGTGCCAGCAGGCCCGGGACAGCCTATAATTCACCCCTCCACTTT | few | TRBJ1-6 | TRBD1 | TRBV6-5
CASSLSGDTQYF | TGTGCCAGCAGCTTATCCGGAGATACGCAGTATTTT | - | TRBJ2-3 | - | TRBV7-9
CASSEPGRNSPLHF | TGTGCCAGCAGTGAACCAGGGCGCAATTCACCCCTCCACTTT | - | TRBJ1-6 | - | TRBV6-1
CASSQELSGQLYEQYF | TGCGCCAGCAGCCAAGAGTTGTCGGGACAATTATACGAGCAGTACTTC | - | TRBJ2-7 | - | TRBV4-1
CASSSTYNEQFF | TGTGCCAGCAGTTCTACCTACAATGAGCAGTTCTTC | - | TRBJ2-1 | - | TRBV6-6
CASRSGAPNEKLFF | TGTGCCAGCAGGAGCGGGGCGCCTAATGAAAAACTGTTTTTT | - | TRBJ1-4 | - | TRBV6-5
CASSREDRTNYGYTF | TGTGCCAGTAGTAGAGAAGACAGGACGAACTATGGCTACACCTTC | - | TRBJ1-2 | - | TRBV19
CAWRAPQPNSNQPQHF | TGTGCCTGGAGAGCCCCACAGCCGAATAGCAATCAGCCCCAGCATTTT | - | TRBJ1-5 | - | TRBV30
CAWSGRQGTYNSPLHF | TGTGCCTGGAGTGGTCGTCAGGGCACCTATAATTCACCCCTCCACTTT | - | TRBJ1-6 | - | TRBV30
CASSQDFRANEQFF | TGTGCCAGCAGCCAAGATTTCAGGGCCAATGAGCAGTTCTTC | - | TRBJ2-1 | - | TRBV14
CASSLEGQGYSYGYTF | TGTGCCAGCAGCTTAGAGGGCCAGGGATACTCCTATGGCTACACCTTC | - | TRBJ1-2 | - | TRBV7-8
CASSRTGVGGYTF | TGTGCCAGCAGTCGCACAGGGGTAGGAGGCTACACCTTC | - | TRBJ1-2 | TRBD1 | TRBV6-5
CASGLVRTGQQETQYF | TGTGCTAGTGGTTTGGTAAGGACGGGACAGCAAGAGACCCAGTACTTC | - | TRBJ2-5 | TRBD1 | TRBV12-5
CASGPGTGNEKLFF | TGCGCCAGCGGGCCAGGGACAGGGAATGAAAAACTGTTTTTT | - | TRBJ1-4 | TRBD1 | TRBV5-1
CASSLGRTSPHYF | TGTGCCAGCAGCTTAGGGCGGACTAGCCCACATTATTTT | - | TRBJ2-3 | TRBD2 | TRBV7-2
CASRGGPDYGYTF | TGTGCCAGCAGAGGGGGCCCGGACTATGGCTACACCTTC | - | TRBJ1-2 | TRBD1 | TRBV6-5
CASSENTGGNTEAFF | TGTGCCAGCAGTGAAAACACAGGGGGGAACACTGAAGCTTTCTTT | - | TRBJ1-1 | TRBD1 | TRBV25-1
CASSYRGASGGSPDTGELFF | TGTGCCAGCAGTTACCGCGGCGCTAGCGGGGGAAGCCCGGACACCGGGGAGCTGTTTTTT | - | TRBJ2-2 | TRBD2 | TRBV6-2/TRBV6-3
CASTQTEANYGYTF | TGTGCCAGCACCCAGACAGAAGCTAACTATGGCTACACCTTC | - | TRBJ1-2 | - | TRBV6-5
CASSIQVGPLIQPQHF | TGTGCCAGTAGTATCCAGGTGGGTCCATTGATTCAGCCCCAGCATTTT | - | TRBJ1-5 | - | TRBV19